The count of the clone carrying this TCR beta chain is one. CDR1 MGHRA and CDR2 YSYEKL come from the germline V gene. V lost 3 bases and J lost 4; bases outside the gene matches: 6. The CDR3 totals 16 residues. This sample is part of a study of blood T cell repertoires in COVID-19. Background on the study: There were acute and convalescent COVID-19 samples, and they came from the United States, Italy and Spain.

Original data processing: Using reference gene primer amplification, nucleated cell counts were estimated. The data were produced by immunoSEQ multiplex PCR, yet TCRdb's version contains in-frame clones alone and is incomplete. Clone size and the V and J calls come from that table; the DNA yielded D and trimming. The sample lists over 300,000 clones; about 90% were seen once. Material for sequencing was peripheral blood. The chain carries TRBV4-1 and TRBJ2-5; 12 bases are shared with TRBD2. This clonotype was sampled from a man aged 40-50 years with acute or convalescent COVID-19. CDR3: CASSQGGLAGRETQYF. CDR3 DNA sequence: TGCGCCAGCAGCCAGGGGGGACTAGCGGGTAGAGAGACCCAGTACTTC.